Sequencing of this TCR beta chain was carried out in a study of CD8 T cells in Susac syndrome. Study results and caveats: It was acknowledged in the study that its TCR sequencing and HLA analysis involved a relatively small number of individuals.

Turning to this clonotype: Its antigen is unidentified.

An amount of RNA that ranged from roughly 0.5 to 1 ug was reverse transcribed with random hexamers. By means of immunoSEQ multiplex PCR, TCR beta CDR3 spanning 54 Vbeta and 13 Jbeta underwent amplification. From the immunoSEQ multiplex PCR reads, TCRdb called clonotypes with MiXCR, one entry per CDR3 protein. The table includes 85,000 to 95,000 distinct CDR3 sequences, roughly 94% detected once. The CDR3 has 13 amino acids. Per the germline V gene, CDR1 is SNHLY and CDR2 is FYNNEI. The V end lost 5 bases, the J end lost 4 bases, and 12 bases lay between the germline ends. CD8+ and CD4+ T cells were negatively isolated; TEMRA cells were FACS-enriched.

This chain joins TRBV2 and TRBJ2-7; weak D call: TRBD1 (6 bases). This clonotype originated in a human donor with Susac syndrome. The sequenced material came from CD4+ T cells from PBMCs. Written as DNA, the CDR3 is TGTGCCAGCAGTCCGACAGGAAAATACGAGCAGTACTTC. The encoded protein is CASSPTGKYEQYF.